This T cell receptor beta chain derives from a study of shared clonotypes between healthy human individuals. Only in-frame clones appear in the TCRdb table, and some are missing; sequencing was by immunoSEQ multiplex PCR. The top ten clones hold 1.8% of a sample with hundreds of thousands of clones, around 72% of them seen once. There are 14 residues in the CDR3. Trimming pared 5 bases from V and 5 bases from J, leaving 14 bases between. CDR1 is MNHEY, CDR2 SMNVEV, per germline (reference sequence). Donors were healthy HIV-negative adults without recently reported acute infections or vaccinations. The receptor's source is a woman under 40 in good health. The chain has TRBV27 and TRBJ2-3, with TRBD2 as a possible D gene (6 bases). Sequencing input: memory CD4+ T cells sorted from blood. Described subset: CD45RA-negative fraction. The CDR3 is CASSLQRAVDTQYF. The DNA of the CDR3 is TGTGCCAGCAGTCTCCAGCGGGCTGTAGATACGCAGTATTTT.